What follows are 6 T cell receptor beta chains derived from one specimen sequenced in a study of vaccination effects on CD4 cells after COVID-19. Cultured cells yielded isolated CD4+ T cells after 10 days. Libraries were prepared by immunoSEQ multiplex PCR; TCRdb keeps only in-frame clonotypes and omits some of them. Of tens of thousands of clones in the sample, approximately 71% were seen once. No cognate antigen is known for these TCRs. Sequences were derived from CD4+ T cells from PBMCs cultured without peptide, sampled before COVID-19 vaccination. All receptors come from a human donor who received a COVID-19 vaccine.

A word on this clone: The same CDR3 arises from other DNA sequences in this sample as well. V and J are TRBV19 and TRBJ1-1; a weak D match, TRBD1 (5 bases). Trimming took off 5 bases at V and 0 bases at J, with 7 bases between the two ends. The CDR3 loop spans 13 amino acids. Per germline, CDR1 LNHDA and CDR2 SQIVND (reference sequence). The CDR3 nucleotides are TGTGCCAGTAGTTCGGGACTGAACACTGAAGCTTTCTTT. It encodes CASSSGLNTEAFF.

The genes are TRBV10-2 and TRBJ2-2, with TRBD2 as a possible D gene (5 bases). Germline V lookup: CDR1 WSHSY, CDR2 SAAADI. The CDR3 runs 16 residues. V lost 7 bases to trimming and J lost 0 bases, with 15 bases between them. The CDR3 DNA reads TGCGCCAGCATTCGGAAGAGCGGTTCGAACACCGGGGAGCTGTTTTTT. Translating gives CASIRKSGSNTGELFF.

V and J are TRBV3-1 (or the pseudogene TRBV3-2) and TRBJ1-1, with D unclear. From germline, CDR1 is LGHDT and CDR2 YNNKEL (reference sequence). This CDR3 is built from 12 residues. V lost 3 bases, J lost 11 bases, and 13 bases lay in between. CDR3 DNA sequence: TGTGCCAGCAGCCAGTCTACTAGAGCGGCTTTCTTT. It encodes CASSQSTRAAFF.

This clone was seen a handful of times. The chain carries TRBV7-6 and TRBJ1-2, with 10 bases that match TRBD1. CDR3 length: 16 residues. Germline CDR1 is SGHVS and CDR2 is FNYEAQ. Trimming cost V 3 bases and J 6 bases; bases outside gene matches: 10. The CDR3 protein is CASSFRTGGDLDGYTF. The CDR3 coding sequence is TGTGCCAGCAGCTTTCGGACAGGGGGGGATTTAGATGGCTACACCTTC.

V usage is TRBV5-6 and J usage is TRBJ1-2; maybe TRBD1 (5 bases). The V and J ends lost 7 bases and 2 bases respectively, with 6 bases between them. CDR3 length: 11 residues. Germline V gives CDR1 SGHDT, CDR2 YYEEEE. The DNA for the CDR3 is TGTGCCAGCGGGGCGAACTATGGCTACACCTTC. Residues: CASGANYGYTF. Full variable domain (missing parts from reference TRBV5-6 and TRBJ1-2): DAGVTQSPTHLIKTRGQQVTLRCSPKSGHDTVSWYQQALGQGPQFIFQYYEEEERQRGNFPDRFSGHQFPNYSSELNVNALLLGDSALYLCASGANYGYTFGSGTRLTVV.

CDR3 in amino acids: CASSLDRPAGELFF. Written as DNA, the CDR3 is TGTGCCAGCAGCTTAGATCGGCCGGCCGGGGAGCTGTTTTTT. This chain uses TRBV11-2 with TRBJ2-2, with D unclear. Trimming removed 0 bases at V and 6 bases at J, with 8 bases between. The CDR3 loop spans 14 amino acids. The V gene's germline CDR1 is SGHAT and CDR2 FQNNGV.